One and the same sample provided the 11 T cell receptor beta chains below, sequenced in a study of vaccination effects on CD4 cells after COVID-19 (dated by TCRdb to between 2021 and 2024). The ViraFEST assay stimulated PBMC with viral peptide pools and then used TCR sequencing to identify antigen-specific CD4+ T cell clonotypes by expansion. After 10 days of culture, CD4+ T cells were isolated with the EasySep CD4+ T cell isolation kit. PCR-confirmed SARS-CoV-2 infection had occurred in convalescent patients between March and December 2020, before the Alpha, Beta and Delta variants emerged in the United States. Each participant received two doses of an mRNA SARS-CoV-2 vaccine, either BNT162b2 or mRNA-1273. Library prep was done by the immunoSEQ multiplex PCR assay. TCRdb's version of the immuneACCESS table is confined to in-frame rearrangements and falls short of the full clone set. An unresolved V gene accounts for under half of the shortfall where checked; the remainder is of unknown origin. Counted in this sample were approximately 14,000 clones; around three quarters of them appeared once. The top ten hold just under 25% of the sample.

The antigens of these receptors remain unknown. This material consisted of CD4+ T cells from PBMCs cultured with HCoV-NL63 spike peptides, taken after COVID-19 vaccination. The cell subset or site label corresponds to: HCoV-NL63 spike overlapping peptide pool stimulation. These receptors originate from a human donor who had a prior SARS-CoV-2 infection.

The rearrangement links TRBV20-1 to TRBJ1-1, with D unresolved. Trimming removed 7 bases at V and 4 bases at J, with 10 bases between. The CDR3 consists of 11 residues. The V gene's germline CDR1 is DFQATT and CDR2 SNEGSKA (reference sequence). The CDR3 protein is CSGRRGTEAFF. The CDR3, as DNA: TGCAGTGGACGACGTGGCACTGAAGCTTTCTTT.

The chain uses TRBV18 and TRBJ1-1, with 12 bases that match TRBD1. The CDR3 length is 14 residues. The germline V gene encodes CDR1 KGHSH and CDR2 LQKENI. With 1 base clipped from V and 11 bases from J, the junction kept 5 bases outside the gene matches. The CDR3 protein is CASSPQVGQGAAFF. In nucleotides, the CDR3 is TGTGCCAGCTCACCACAAGTGGGACAGGGGGCGGCTTTCTTT.

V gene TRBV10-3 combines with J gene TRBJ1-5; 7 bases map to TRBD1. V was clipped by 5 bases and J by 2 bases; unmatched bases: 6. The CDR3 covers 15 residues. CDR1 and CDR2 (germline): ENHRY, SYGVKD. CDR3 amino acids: CAISKGTARNQPQHF. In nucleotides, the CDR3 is TGTGCCATCAGTAAAGGGACAGCTCGCAATCAGCCCCAGCATTTT.

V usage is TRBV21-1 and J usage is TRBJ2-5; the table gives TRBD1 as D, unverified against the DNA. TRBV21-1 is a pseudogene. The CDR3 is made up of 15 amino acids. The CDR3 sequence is CASSKVSRGLETQYF. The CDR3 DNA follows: TGTGCCAGCAGCAAAGTGTCCAGGGGGCTTGAGACCCAGTACTTC.

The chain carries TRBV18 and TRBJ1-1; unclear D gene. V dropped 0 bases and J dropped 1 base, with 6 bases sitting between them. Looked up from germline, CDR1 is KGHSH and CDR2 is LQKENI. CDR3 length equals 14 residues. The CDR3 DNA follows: TGTGCCAGCTCACCACCAAGATCGAACACTGAAGCTTTCTTT. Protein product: CASSPPRSNTEAFF.

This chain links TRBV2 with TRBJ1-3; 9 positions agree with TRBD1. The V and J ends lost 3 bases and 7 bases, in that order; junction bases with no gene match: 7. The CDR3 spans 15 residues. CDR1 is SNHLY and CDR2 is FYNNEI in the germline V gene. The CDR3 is CASSDRRQGGNTIYF. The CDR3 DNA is TGTGCCAGCAGTGACAGACGACAGGGGGGGAACACCATATATTTT.

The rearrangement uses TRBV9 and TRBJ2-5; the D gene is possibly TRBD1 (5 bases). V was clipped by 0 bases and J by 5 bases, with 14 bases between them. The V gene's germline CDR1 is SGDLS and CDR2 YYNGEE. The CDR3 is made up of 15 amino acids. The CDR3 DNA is TGTGCCAGCAGCGTAGGATCAGGGAATGTCGAGACCCAGTACTTC. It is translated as CASSVGSGNVETQYF.

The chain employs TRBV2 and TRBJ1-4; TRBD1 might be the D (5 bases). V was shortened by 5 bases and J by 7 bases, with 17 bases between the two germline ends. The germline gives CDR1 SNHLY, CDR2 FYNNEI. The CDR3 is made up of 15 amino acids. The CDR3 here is CASSLQGGAGEKLFF. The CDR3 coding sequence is TGTGCCAGCAGTCTCCAGGGAGGGGCGGGTGAAAAACTGTTTTTT.

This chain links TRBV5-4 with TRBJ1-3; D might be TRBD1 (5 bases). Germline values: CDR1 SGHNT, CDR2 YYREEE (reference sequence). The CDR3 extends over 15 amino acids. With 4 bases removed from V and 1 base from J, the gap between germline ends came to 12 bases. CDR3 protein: CASSLGPLSGNTIYF. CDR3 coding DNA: TGTGCCAGCAGCCTGGGACCGCTGTCTGGAAACACCATATATTTT.

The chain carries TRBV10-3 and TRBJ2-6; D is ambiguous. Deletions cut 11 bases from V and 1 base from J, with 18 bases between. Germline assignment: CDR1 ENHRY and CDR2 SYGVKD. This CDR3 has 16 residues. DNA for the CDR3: TGTGCCGTCCCGGGTCCTCCCTCTTCTGGGGCCAACGTCCTGACTTTC. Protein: CAVPGPPSSGANVLTF.

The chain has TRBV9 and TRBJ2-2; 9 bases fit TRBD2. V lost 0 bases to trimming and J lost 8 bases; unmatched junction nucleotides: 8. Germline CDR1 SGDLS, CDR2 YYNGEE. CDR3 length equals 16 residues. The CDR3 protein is CASSVATWTSEGELFF. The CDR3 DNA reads TGTGCCAGCAGCGTAGCTACTTGGACTAGCGAGGGGGAGCTGTTTTTT.